Listed below are T cell receptor beta chains from one sample, sequenced in a study of blood T cell repertoires in COVID-19. Data came from immunoSEQ multiplex PCR; TCRdb stores just in-frame clones and leaves some out. Counted here are about 430,000 clones, about 88% occurring once; the ten biggest clones make up roughly 1.4%. Specimen: PBMCs or T cells enriched from blood (not recorded which). These receptors were obtained from a woman under 30 who had been exposed to COVID-19. Each CDR3 is given with its conserved first and last residue. A D gene is named only where the DNA matches it firmly. Not every row has a clone size; where given, it reads once, few, many or a size class.

D	V	J	length	size	DNA	CDR3
.	TRBV5-1	TRBJ1-4	13	.	TGCGCCAGCAGCCGTGACAGTCTTGAAAAACTGTTTTTT	CASSRDSLEKLFF
.	TRBV29-1	TRBJ2-5	13	.	TGCAGCGTTTGGGCAGGCCAGGGGGAGACCCAGTACTTC	CSVWAGQGETQYF
.	TRBV29-1	TRBJ1-3	13	.	TGCAGCGTGGCTGTGGTCTCTGGAAACACCATATATTTT	CSVAVVSGNTIYF
.	TRBV13	TRBJ2-7	17	few	TGTGCCAGCAGCTTAGCTTCCGGACTTAAGGGGGATTCCGAGCAGTACTTC	CASSLASGLKGDSEQYF
TRBD2	TRBV7-8	TRBJ2-3	16	.	TGTGCCAGCAGCTTACTAGCGGGGGTGGACACAGATACGCAGTATTTT	CASSLLAGVDTDTQYF
.	TRBV6-5	TRBJ2-7	14	few	TGTGCCAGCAGTAACTGGGGGGGCGCGGAGGAGCAGTACTTC	CASSNWGGAEEQYF
TRBD1	TRBV29-1	TRBJ2-2	14	.	TGCAGCGTACTCGACAGGGTGAACACCGGGGAGCTGTTTTTT	CSVLDRVNTGELFF
.	TRBV5-4	TRBJ1-3	15	.	TGTGCCAGCAGCTCCACGGGGAGTCCGGGAAACACCATATATTTT	CASSSTGSPGNTIYF
.	TRBV4-1	TRBJ2-2	13	.	TGCGCCAGCAGCCCTGCCGGGACCGGGGAGCTGTTTTTT	CASSPAGTGELFF
TRBD1	TRBV11-2	TRBJ1-1	15	.	TGTGCCAGCAGCTCTACAGGGGGCCCAAGCACTGAAGCTTTCTTT	CASSSTGGPSTEAFF
.	TRBV7-9	TRBJ2-5	14	.	TGTGCCAGCAGCGGCGGGACCCCCCAAGAGACCCAGTACTTC	CASSGGTPQETQYF
TRBD1	TRBV10-3	TRBJ2-7	14	.	TGTGCCATCACCGGGACAGAGAGTTCCTACGAGCAGTACTTC	CAITGTESSYEQYF
TRBD2	TRBV7-3	TRBJ2-1	19	.	TGTGCCAGCAGCGTGACCGGGACTAGCGGGGGGGCCTCCTACAATGAGCAGTTCTTC	CASSVTGTSGGASYNEQFF
TRBD2	TRBV7-7	TRBJ2-3	16	.	TGTGCCAGCAGCTTAACTACTAGCGGAGGCACAGATACGCAGTATTTT	CASSLTTSGGTDTQYF
.	TRBV14	TRBJ2-1	14	.	TGTGCCAGCAGCCAGGGGGGGGCCGACAATGAGCAGTTCTTC	CASSQGGADNEQFF
TRBD1	TRBV6-5	TRBJ2-1	11	.	TGTGCCAGCAAGACAGGGCGCGGGCAGTTCTTC	CASKTGRGQFF
.	TRBV4-2	TRBJ2-7	13	.	TGTGCCAGCAGCCAACTAGGGGCGGACGAGCAGTACTTC	CASSQLGADEQYF